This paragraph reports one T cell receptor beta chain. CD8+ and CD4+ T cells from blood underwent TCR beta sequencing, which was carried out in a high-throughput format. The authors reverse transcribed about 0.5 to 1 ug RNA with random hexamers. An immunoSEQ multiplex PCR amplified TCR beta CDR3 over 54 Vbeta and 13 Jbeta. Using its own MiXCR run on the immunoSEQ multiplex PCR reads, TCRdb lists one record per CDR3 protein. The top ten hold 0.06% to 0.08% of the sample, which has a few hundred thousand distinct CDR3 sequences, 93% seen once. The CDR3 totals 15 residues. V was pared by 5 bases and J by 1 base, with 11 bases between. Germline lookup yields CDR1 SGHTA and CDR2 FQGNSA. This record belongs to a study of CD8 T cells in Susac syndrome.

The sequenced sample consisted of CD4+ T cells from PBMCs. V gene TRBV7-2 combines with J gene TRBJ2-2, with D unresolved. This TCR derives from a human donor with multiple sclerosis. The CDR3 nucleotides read TGTGCCAGCAGCCGACTCGCGGTGAACACCGGGGAGCTGTTTTTT. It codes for CASSRLAVNTGELFF.